The next 20 T cell receptor beta chains were all read from a single sample in a study of long-term antiretroviral therapy in people with HIV. The assay, immunoSEQ v3.0, was run at survey level. The table came from immunoSEQ multiplex PCR; TCRdb's copy has only in-frame clones and leaves some out. The sample yields tens of thousands of clones, about 86% seen once. The specimen was unsorted PBMCs, collected 1.3 years after starting antiretroviral therapy. These receptors all stem from a man between 60 and 70 years old with HIV.

The CDR3 nucleotides read TGCAGCGCCGGCCTTGGAACTGAAGCTTTCTTT. Residues: CSAGLGTEAFF. The J gene is TRBJ1-1, the V gene TRBV29-1; unclear D gene. This CDR3 spans 11 amino acids. V lost 7 bases and J 5 bases, leaving 11 bases between the germline ends. The germline CDR1 and CDR2 sequences are SQVTM and ANQGSEA. Full variable domain (missing parts from reference TRBV29-1 and TRBJ1-1): SAVISQKPSRDICQRGTSLTIQCQVDSQVTMMFWYRQQPGQSLTLIATANQGSEATYESGFVIDKFPISRPNLTFSTLTVSNMSPEDSSIYLCSAGLGTEAFFGQGTRLTVV.

The rearrangement uses TRBV30 and TRBJ1-5; TRBD1 matches 7 bases. Germline trimming cut 1 base from V and 5 bases from J; bases unmatched to any gene: 5. The germline V gene has CDR1 GTSNPN and CDR2 SVGIG (reference sequence). The CDR3 is 14 amino acids. Here the CDR3 DNA reads TGTGCCTGGAGTGAAGAGACAGGGTATCAGCCCCAGCATTTT. Translated, it gives CAWSEETGYQPQHF.

This clone has only a few counts. The gene calls are TRBV5-6 and TRBJ1-2; 7 positions match TRBD1. CDR3 length: 13 residues. V lost 3 bases to trimming and J lost 4 bases; unmatched junction nucleotides: 3. Germline loops: CDR1 SGHDT, CDR2 YYEEEE. DNA for the CDR3: TGTGCCAGCAGCTCAGGGGGTGGCTATGGCTACACCTTC. Amino acid sequence: CASSSGGGYGYTF. The full variable domain, completed using reference TRBV5-6 and TRBJ1-2, is DAGVTQSPTHLIKTRGQQVTLRCSPKSGHDTVSWYQQALGQGPQFIFQYYEEEERQRGNFPDRFSGHQFPNYSSELNVNALLLGDSALYLCASSSGGGYGYTFGSGTRLTVV.

The chain carries TRBV7-8 and TRBJ2-1; D uncertain. This CDR3 comprises 12 residues. The germline gives CDR1 SGHVS, CDR2 FQNEAQ. V lost 3 bases and J lost 8, with 8 bases in between. The CDR3 here is CASSFRFHEQFF. For the CDR3, the DNA is TGTGCCAGCAGCTTCAGATTCCATGAGCAGTTCTTC.

This chain connects TRBV5-1 to TRBJ2-1, with TRBD2 matching over 10 bases. Germline V gene data show CDR1 as SGHRS and CDR2 as YFSETQ. J gave up 4 bases and V 5 bases, and 3 bases lay outside the gene matches. The CDR3 totals 14 residues. Here the CDR3 reads CASRSGGAYNEQFF. The CDR3 DNA reads as TGCGCCAGCAGAAGCGGGGGGGCTTACAATGAGCAGTTCTTC.

This clone was seen only once. This chain links TRBV7-2 with TRBJ2-3, with 8 bases aligning to TRBD2. Germline V CDR1 and CDR2: SGHTA, FQGNSA. The CDR3 is made up of 16 amino acids. J gave up 3 bases and V 2 bases, and 7 bases lay outside the gene matches. CDR3 loop: CASSLYGASGTDTQYF. The CDR3 bases are TGTGCCAGCAGCTTATATGGGGCTAGCGGGACAGATACGCAGTATTTT.

The chain links TRBV30 to TRBJ2-1, with 11 nucleotides matching TRBD2. The J segment lost 8 bases and the V segment lost 2 bases, leaving 2 bases of the junction unmatched. The CDR3 runs to 13 residues. CDR1 is GTSNPN, CDR2 SVGIG, per germline (reference sequence). DNA for the CDR3: TGTGCCTGGAGTTCTAGCGGGAGGCATGAGCAGTTCTTC. This gives the protein CAWSSSGRHEQFF. The full variable domain, its missing parts supplied by reference TRBV30 and TRBJ2-1, is SQTIHQWPATLVQPVGSPLSLECTVEGTSNPNLYWYRQAAGRGLQLLFYSVGIGQISSEVPQNLSASRPQDRQFILSSKKLLLSDSGFYLCAWSSSGRHEQFFGPGTRLTVL.

This chain joins TRBV13 and TRBJ2-7; D is unclear. Trimming shortened V by 3 bases and J by 4 bases, and 7 bases separated the two germline ends. The CDR3 is 12 residues long. Germline CDR1 PRHDT, CDR2 FYEKMQ (reference sequence). For the CDR3, the DNA is TGTGCCAGCAGCTTGCAGGAGTACGAGCAGTACTTC. Translated: CASSLQEYEQYF.

Only a few counts were recorded for this clone. This chain links TRBV6-5 with TRBJ1-4; D possibly corresponds to TRBD1 (6 bases). V shed 8 bases and J shed 10 bases, with 17 bases lying between them. CDR1 is MNHEY, CDR2 SVGAGI, per germline. This CDR3 region has 13 residues. The CDR3 bases are TGTGCCAGCCAGGGACACCTCGCAGGAAAACTGTTTTTT. This gives the protein CASQGHLAGKLFF.

The V gene is TRBV27, the J gene TRBJ2-2; 12 bases fit TRBD2. This CDR3 comprises 16 residues. J gave up 7 bases and V 2 bases, and 5 bases lay outside the gene matches. Looked up from germline, CDR1 is MNHEY and CDR2 is SMNVEV (reference sequence). Here the CDR3 DNA reads TGTGCCAGCAGTTTACTAGCGGGAGGGCCTGGCGGGGAGCTGTTTTTT. Protein product: CASSLLAGGPGGELFF.

The chain recombines TRBV27 with TRBJ1-2; 7 bases are a match to TRBD1. V shed 5 bases, J shed 7 bases, and the junction held 10 bases outside the gene matches. The CDR3 runs to 14 residues. Germline V lookup: CDR1 MNHEY, CDR2 SMNVEV (reference sequence). CDR3 sequence: CASSLTGTVAGYTF. The CDR3 DNA reads as TGTGCCAGCAGTCTGACCGGGACAGTAGCTGGCTACACCTTC.

The chain has TRBV5-1 and TRBJ1-4, with TRBD1 matching 8 bases. The CDR3 spans 17 residues. Germline V CDR1 and CDR2: SGHRS, YFSETQ. Losses at the gene ends were 2 bases for V and 1 base for J; bases not matched to a gene: 7. Here the CDR3 reads CASSFGTGGGTNEKLFF. The CDR3 nucleotides read TGCGCCAGCAGCTTTGGGACAGGAGGGGGAACTAATGAAAAACTGTTTTTT. Supplemented by reference TRBV5-1 and TRBJ1-4, the full variable domain reads KAGVTQTPRYLIKTRGQQVTLSCSPISGHRSVSWYQQTPGQGLQFLFEYFSETQRNKGNFPGRFSGRQFSNSRSEMNVSTLELGDSALYLCASSFGTGGGTNEKLFFGSGTQLSVL.

The V and J genes are TRBV5-5 and TRBJ2-5; D is unclear. The CDR3 consists of 16 residues. V was cut by 0 bases and J by 2 bases, with 14 bases left in between. The germline CDR1 and CDR2 sequences are SGHKS and YYEKEE (reference sequence). The CDR3 here is CASSLERSWLQETQYF. The CDR3 DNA is TGTGCCAGCAGCTTGGAAAGGTCCTGGTTACAAGAGACCCAGTACTTC.

This clone was counted a few times. This chain joins TRBV7-9 and TRBJ2-7; D is possibly TRBD1 (6 bases). V lost 5 bases, J lost 5 bases, and 19 bases lay in between. The CDR3 sequence is 15 residues long. Germline V lookup: CDR1 SEHNR, CDR2 FQNEAQ (reference sequence). DNA for the CDR3: TGTGCCAGCAGCCATCACGGTGGGGGCGCGGACGAGCAGTACTTC. It encodes CASSHHGGGADEQYF.

This clone was recorded only once. The chain carries TRBV5-1 and TRBJ1-1; TRBD1 matches at 11 bases. Germline V gives CDR1 SGHRS, CDR2 YFSETQ. V lost 6 bases, J lost 4 bases, and 8 bases stayed unmatched. The CDR3 sequence is 15 residues long. Here the CDR3 reads CASTLGGQGGTEAFF. DNA for the CDR3: TGCGCCAGCACTCTGGGGGGACAGGGGGGCACTGAAGCTTTCTTT.

This clone was found once. The chain is built from TRBV5-1 and TRBJ2-7; D gene ambiguous. Per the germline V gene, CDR1 is SGHRS and CDR2 is YFSETQ. This CDR3 spans 14 amino acids. V lost 4 bases and J 0 bases, leaving 11 bases between the germline ends. The CDR3 region is CASSRISASYEQYF. The CDR3 DNA reads TGCGCCAGCAGCCGAATATCGGCCTCCTACGAGCAGTACTTC.

This rearrangement joins TRBV11-2 to TRBJ2-2; D is unresolved. Between the trimmed V and J ends, which lost 1 base and 0 bases, there was a span of 6 bases. This CDR3 is built from 15 residues. Germline V gene lookup returns CDR1 SGHAT and CDR2 FQNNGV. In DNA form, the CDR3 reads TGTGCCAGCAGCTTAGTCGGGCCGAACACCGGGGAGCTGTTTTTT. Translating gives CASSLVGPNTGELFF.

This chain connects TRBV10-1 to TRBJ2-1; 8 bases fit TRBD2. This CDR3 has 14 amino acids. Losses at the gene ends were 3 bases for V and 8 bases for J; bases not matched to a gene: 6. Per germline, CDR1 WNHNN and CDR2 SYGVQD (reference sequence). The CDR3 nucleotides are TGCGCCAGCAGTGAATGGACTAGCCCGCATGAGCAGTTCTTC. This translates into CASSEWTSPHEQFF.

The V gene is TRBV23-1, the J gene TRBJ1-1; D uncertain. TRBV23-1 is an open reading frame whose function is uncertain. V gave up 2 bases and J gave up 2 bases, with 3 bases separating them. This CDR3 has 12 amino acids. CDR3 in amino acids: CASSQLNTEAFF. CDR3 DNA sequence: TGCGCCAGCAGTCAACTCAACACTGAAGCTTTCTTT.

The chain has TRBV18 and TRBJ1-5, with a possible D match to TRBD1 (5 bases). Trimming took off 1 base at V and 5 bases at J, with 15 bases between the two ends. The CDR3 has 16 residues. Germline V gives CDR1 KGHSH, CDR2 LQKENI. The CDR3 sequence is CASSPRLPGLDQPQHF. Written as DNA, the CDR3 is TGTGCCAGCTCACCACGGCTGCCAGGGCTAGATCAGCCCCAGCATTTT.